Included here is one T cell receptor (beta chain) sequence, with context. What it binds is not known. This CDR3 comprises 13 residues. Trimming took 7 bases from V and 4 from J, leaving 10 bases between them. Per the germline V gene, CDR1 is MNHNY and CDR2 is SVGAGI (reference sequence). TCRdb's table, derived via immunoSEQ multiplex PCR, lists solely in-frame clones and lacks some. The sample yields tens of thousands of clones, approximately 80% seen once. The data are from a study of radiotherapy plus CTLA-4 blockade in lung cancer. About the research overall: The study recorded objective responses in around a sixth of patients and disease control in approximately 31%.

Ipilimumab CTLA-4 blockade and focal radiation were given to patients with chemo-refractory metastatic non-small-cell lung cancer. Study observations and caveats: In blood, after radiotherapy plus ipilimumab, tumor-derived TCR clones expanded. Best predicting response, reportedly, were early blood T cell clone dynamics, with interferon-beta.

The starting material was peripheral blood, obtained from a patient treated with radiotherapy plus ipilimumab. The receptor's source is a human donor with non-small cell lung cancer who had a complete response to radiotherapy plus ipilimumab. This rearrangement joins TRBV6-6 to TRBJ2-2, with no clear D. CDR3 DNA sequence: TGTGCCAGCAACAATATGGGCACCGGGGAGCTGTTTTTT. It encodes CASNNMGTGELFF.